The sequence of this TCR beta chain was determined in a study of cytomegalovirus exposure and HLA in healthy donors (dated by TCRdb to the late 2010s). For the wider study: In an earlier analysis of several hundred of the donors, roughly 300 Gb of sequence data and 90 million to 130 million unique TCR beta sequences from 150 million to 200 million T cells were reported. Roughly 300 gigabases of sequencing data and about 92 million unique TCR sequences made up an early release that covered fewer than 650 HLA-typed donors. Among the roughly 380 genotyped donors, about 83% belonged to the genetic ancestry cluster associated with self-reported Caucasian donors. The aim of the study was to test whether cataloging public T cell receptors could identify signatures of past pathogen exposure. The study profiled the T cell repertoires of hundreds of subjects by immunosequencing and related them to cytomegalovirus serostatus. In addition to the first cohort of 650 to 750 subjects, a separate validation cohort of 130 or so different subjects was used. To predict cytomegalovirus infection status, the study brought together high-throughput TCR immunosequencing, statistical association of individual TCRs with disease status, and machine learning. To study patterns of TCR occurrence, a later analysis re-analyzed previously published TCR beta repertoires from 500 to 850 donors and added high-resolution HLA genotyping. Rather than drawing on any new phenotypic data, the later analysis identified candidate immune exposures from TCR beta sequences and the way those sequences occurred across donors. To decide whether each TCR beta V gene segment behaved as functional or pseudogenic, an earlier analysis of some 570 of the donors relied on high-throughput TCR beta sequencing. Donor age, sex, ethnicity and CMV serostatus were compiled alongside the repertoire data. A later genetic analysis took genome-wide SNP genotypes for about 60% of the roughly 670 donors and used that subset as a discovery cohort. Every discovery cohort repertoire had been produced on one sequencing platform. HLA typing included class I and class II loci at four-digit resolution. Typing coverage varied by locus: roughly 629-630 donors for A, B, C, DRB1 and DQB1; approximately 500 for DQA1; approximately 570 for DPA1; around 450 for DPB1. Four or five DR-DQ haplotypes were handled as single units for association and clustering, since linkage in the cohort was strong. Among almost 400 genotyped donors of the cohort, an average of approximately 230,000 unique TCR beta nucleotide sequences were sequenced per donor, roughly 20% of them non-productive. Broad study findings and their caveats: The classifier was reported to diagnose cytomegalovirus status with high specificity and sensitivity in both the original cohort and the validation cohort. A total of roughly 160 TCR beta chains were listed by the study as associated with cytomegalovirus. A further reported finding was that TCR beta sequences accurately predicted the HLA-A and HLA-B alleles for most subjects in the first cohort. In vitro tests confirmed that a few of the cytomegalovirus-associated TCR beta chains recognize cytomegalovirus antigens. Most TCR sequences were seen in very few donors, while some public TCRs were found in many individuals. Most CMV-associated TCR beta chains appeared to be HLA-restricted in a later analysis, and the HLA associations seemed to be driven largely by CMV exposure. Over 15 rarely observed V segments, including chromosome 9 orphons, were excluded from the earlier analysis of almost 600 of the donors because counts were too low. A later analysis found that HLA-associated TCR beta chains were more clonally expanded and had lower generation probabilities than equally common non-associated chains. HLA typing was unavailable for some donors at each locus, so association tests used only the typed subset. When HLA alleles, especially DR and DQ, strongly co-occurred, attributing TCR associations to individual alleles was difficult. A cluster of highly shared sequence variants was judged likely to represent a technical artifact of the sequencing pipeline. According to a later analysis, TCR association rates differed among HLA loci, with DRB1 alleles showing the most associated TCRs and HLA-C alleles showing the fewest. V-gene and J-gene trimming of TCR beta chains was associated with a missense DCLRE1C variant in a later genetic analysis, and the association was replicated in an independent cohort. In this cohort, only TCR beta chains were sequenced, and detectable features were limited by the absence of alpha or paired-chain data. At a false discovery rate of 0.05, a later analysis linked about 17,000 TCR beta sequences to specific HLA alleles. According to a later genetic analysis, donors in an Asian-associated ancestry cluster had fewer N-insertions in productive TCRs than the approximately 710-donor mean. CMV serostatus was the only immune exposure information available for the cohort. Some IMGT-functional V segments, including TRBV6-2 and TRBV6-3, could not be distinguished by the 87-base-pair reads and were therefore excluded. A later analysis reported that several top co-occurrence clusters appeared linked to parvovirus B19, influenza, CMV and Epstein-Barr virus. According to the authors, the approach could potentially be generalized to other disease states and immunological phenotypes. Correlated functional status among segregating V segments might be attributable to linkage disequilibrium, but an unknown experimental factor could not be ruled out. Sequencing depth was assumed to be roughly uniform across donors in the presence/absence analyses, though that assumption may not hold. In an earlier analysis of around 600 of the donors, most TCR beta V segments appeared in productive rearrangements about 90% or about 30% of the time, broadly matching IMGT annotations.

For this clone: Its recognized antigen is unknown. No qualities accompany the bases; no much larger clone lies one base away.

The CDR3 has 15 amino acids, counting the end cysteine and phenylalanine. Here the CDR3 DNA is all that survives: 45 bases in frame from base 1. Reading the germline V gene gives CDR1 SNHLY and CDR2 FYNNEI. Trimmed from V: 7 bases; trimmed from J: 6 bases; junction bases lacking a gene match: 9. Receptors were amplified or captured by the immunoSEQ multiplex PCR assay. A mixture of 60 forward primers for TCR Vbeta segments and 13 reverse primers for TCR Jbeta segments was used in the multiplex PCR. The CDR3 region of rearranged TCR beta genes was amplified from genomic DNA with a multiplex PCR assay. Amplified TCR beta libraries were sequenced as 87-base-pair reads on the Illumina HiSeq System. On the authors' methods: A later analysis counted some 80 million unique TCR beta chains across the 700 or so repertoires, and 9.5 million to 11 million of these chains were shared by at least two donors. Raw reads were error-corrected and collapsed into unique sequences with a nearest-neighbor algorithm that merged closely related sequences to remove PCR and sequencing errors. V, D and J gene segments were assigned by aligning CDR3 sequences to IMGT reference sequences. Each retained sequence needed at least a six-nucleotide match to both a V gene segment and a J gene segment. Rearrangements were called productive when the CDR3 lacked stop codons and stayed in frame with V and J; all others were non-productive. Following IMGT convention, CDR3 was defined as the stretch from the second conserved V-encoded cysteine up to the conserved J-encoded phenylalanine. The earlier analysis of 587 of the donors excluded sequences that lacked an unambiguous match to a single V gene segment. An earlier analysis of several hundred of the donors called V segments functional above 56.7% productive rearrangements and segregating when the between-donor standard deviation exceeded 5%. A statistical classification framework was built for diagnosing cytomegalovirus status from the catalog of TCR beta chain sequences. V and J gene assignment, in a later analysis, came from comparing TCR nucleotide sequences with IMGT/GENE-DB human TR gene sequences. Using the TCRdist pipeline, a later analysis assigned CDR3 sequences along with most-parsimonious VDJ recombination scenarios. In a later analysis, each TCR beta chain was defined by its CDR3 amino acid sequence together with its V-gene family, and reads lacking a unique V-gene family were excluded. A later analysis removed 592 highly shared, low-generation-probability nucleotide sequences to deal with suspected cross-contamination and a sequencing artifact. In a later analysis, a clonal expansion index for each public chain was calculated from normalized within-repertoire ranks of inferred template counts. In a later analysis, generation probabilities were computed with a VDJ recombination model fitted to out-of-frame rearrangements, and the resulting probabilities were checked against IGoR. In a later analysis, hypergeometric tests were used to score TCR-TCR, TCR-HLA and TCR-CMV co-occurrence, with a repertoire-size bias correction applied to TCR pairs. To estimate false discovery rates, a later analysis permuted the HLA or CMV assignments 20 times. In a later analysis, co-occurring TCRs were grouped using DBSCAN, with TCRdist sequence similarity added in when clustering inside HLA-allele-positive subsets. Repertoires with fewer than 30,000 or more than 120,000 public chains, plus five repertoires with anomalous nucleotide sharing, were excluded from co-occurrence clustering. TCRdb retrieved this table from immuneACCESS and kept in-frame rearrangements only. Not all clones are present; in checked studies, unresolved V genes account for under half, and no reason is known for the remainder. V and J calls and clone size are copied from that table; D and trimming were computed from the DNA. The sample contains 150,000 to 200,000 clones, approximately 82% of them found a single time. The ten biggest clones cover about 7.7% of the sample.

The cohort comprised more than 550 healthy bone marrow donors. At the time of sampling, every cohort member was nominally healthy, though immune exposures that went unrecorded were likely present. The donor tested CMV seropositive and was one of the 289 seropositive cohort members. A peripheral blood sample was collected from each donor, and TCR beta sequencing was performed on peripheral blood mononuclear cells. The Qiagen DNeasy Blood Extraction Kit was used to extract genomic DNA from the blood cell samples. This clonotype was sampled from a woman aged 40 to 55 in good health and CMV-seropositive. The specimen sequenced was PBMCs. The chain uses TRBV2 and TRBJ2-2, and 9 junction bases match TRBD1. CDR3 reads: CASTSLRQGAGELFF. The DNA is TGTGCCAGCACTTCGCTCAGACAGGGGGCCGGGGAGCTGTTTTTT.